This is a list of T cell receptor beta chains from one sample in a study of shared clonotypes between healthy human individuals. Generated by immunoSEQ multiplex PCR, the TCRdb table keeps only in-frame clones and is missing some. Of some 1,600,000 clones in the sample, under 99% were seen once. Sequenced sample: naive CD4+ T cells sorted from blood. All receptors come from a man aged 25-45 years in good health. CDR3s include the opening cysteine and the closing phenylalanine or tryptophan. A D gene is named only where the DNA matches it firmly. Not all rows give a size; the values are once, few, many and, for expanded clones, a class.

size	V	J	D	DNA	CDR3
.	TRBV5-1	TRBJ1-2	TRBD1	TGCGCCAGCAGTCCGGACGTGGGACAGATTTCTAACTATGGCTACACCTTC	CASSPDVGQISNYGYTF
.	TRBV29-1	TRBJ1-3	.	TGCAGCGTTGAATCCAATTCTGGAAACACCATATATTTT	CSVESNSGNTIYF
.	TRBV18	TRBJ2-7	TRBD1	TGTGCCAGCTCCCCTGGACAGGGCTCCTACGAGCAGTACTTC	CASSPGQGSYEQYF
.	TRBV5-1	TRBJ2-1	TRBD2	TGCGCCAGCAGCTTGACCCGGACTAGCGGGAAAAATAGTCGGCTGCAGGGGTACAATGAGCAGTTCTTC	CASSLTRTSGKNSRLQGYNEQFF
.	TRBV5-1	TRBJ1-4	.	TGCGCCAGCAGCCAACTCGGAAATGCCGGGGGTGATGAAAAACTGTTTTTT	CASSQLGNAGGDEKLFF
.	TRBV7-9	TRBJ2-7	.	TGTGCCAGCAGCATAAGACTAGGGGCGTACGAGCAGTACTTC	CASSIRLGAYEQYF
.	TRBV7-3	TRBJ2-7	.	TGTGCCAGCAGCCAGGACAGTGAGTCACTCGAGCAGTACTTC	CASSQDSESLEQYF
.	TRBV7-2	TRBJ2-4	TRBD2	TGTGCCAGCAGCTTAGCGGGACTAGGTAAAAACATTCAGTACTTC	CASSLAGLGKNIQYF
.	TRBV5-1	TRBJ2-1	.	TGCGCCAGCAGCTTGGCCTGGAAACGCTCCTACAATGAGCAGTTCTTC	CASSLAWKRSYNEQFF
.	TRBV5-4	TRBJ2-2	TRBD2	TGTGCCAGCAGGTTGGGACTAGCGGGAAGGAACACCGGGGAGCTGTTTTTT	CASRLGLAGRNTGELFF
few	TRBV28	TRBJ1-1	TRBD1	TGTGCCAGCAGTCCGACAGGGATGAACACTGAAGCTTTCTTT	CASSPTGMNTEAFF
once	TRBV9	TRBJ2-7	.	TGTGCCAGCAGCGGCCCCATGGGGCACGACTACTACGAGCAGTACTTC	CASSGPMGHDYYEQYF
.	TRBV28	TRBJ1-2	.	TGTGCCAGCAGTCGCGACAGAGCTAACTATGGCTACACCTTC	CASSRDRANYGYTF
.	TRBV9	TRBJ1-1	TRBD1	TGTGCCAGCAGCGTGGGGACAGTGAACACTGAAGCTTTCTTT	CASSVGTVNTEAFF
few	TRBV7-9	TRBJ2-7	TRBD1	TGTGCCAGCAGCTTAGGATTAGGACAGGGCACCTACGAGCAGTACTTC	CASSLGLGQGTYEQYF
once	TRBV18	TRBJ2-7	TRBD2	TGTGCCAGCTCGCCCGTAGCGGGCGGATACGAGCAGTACTTC	CASSPVAGGYEQYF
.	TRBV7-9	TRBJ2-1	.	TGTGCCAGCAGCTTCGGGGGGCCCTCCTACAATGAGCAGTTCTTC	CASSFGGPSYNEQFF
.	TRBV12-2	TRBJ2-3	.	TGTGCAAGTCGCTTAGAACGGGACCACATACATACGCAGTATTTT	CASRLERDHIHTQYF
.	TRBV11-2	TRBJ2-7	.	TGTGCCAGCAGCTTAGAGTGGGCCCCCAACCACGAGCAGTACTTC	CASSLEWAPNHEQYF
.	TRBV7-6	TRBJ2-7	TRBD2	TGTGCCAGCAGCTTAGTTCCGGCTAGCGGGAGGGCCCCCGAGCAGTACTTC	CASSLVPASGRAPEQYF